One and the same sample provided the 3 T cell receptor beta chains below, sequenced in a study of cytomegalovirus exposure and HLA in healthy donors. PCR amplification relied on 60 Vbeta primers (plus 13 Jbeta primers). Libraries were prepared by immunoSEQ multiplex PCR; TCRdb keeps only in-frame clonotypes and omits some of them. The sample holds 150,000 to 200,000 clones, 60% to 80% seen once. The sample comprised PBMCs. The receptor set was obtained from a man aged 50 to 59 in good health and CMV-seropositive.

In DNA, the CDR3 is TGTGCCAGCAGTTTAGGGTCTCCAGGTGATTCACCCCTCCACTTT. Its translation: CASSLGSPGDSPLHF. This chain uses TRBV28 with TRBJ1-6; D is undetermined. Germline V gene data show CDR1 as MDHEN and CDR2 as SYDVKM. V was cut by 2 bases and J by 8 bases, with 13 bases left in between. The CDR3 has 15 amino acids.

The chain has TRBV19 and TRBJ2-1; D remains ambiguous. Trimming removed 6 bases from V and 2 bases from J, with 8 bases in between. The CDR3 is 13 amino acids. Germline CDR1 LNHDA, CDR2 SQIVND (reference sequence). DNA of the CDR3: TGTGCCAGTAGCGTAAATCCCTACAATGAGCAGTTCTTC. Amino acids: CASSVNPYNEQFF. The complete variable domain, with remaining parts taken from reference TRBV19 and TRBJ2-1, reads DGGITQSPKYLFRKEGQNVTLSCEQNLNHDAMYWYRQDPGQGLRLIYYSQIVNDFQKGDIAEGYSVSREKKESFPLTVTSAQKNPTAFYLCASSVNPYNEQFFGPGTRLTVL.

The J gene is TRBJ2-3, the V gene TRBV29-1; D ambiguous. The V gene lost 2 bases and the J gene lost 0 bases, with 6 bases spanning the gap. This CDR3 comprises 13 residues. In germline, CDR1 is SQVTM, CDR2 ANQGSEA. DNA of the CDR3: TGCAGCGTTGAAACTGCTAGCACAGATACGCAGTATTTT. Encoded protein: CSVETASTDTQYF.